The 10 T cell receptor beta chains given below trace back to one sample, sequenced in a study of blood T cells in healthy people across ages. A second PCR of 7 to 11 cycles used a sample-barcoded 5' primer and a J-beta primer mix. MiXCR, run by TCRdb on the 5' RACE reads, gives a single entry per CDR3 protein. Among 1.4 million to 1.5 million distinct CDR3 sequences listed, approximately 38% were seen once. The sample was blood. The receptors shown here come from a young woman in good health.

V gene TRBV20-1 combines with J gene TRBJ2-3, with 10 positions matching TRBD2. Germline assignment: CDR1 DFQATT and CDR2 SNEGSKA (reference sequence). The junction had 8 bases not matched to a gene; V was cut back by 0 bases and J by 5 bases. The CDR3 consists of 16 residues. The CDR3 is CSARDPNSGRLDTQYF. CDR3 in DNA: TGCAGTGCTAGAGATCCCAATAGCGGGAGGCTAGATACGCAGTATTTT.

This clonotype was detected a few times. The chain has TRBV12-3 or TRBV12-4 and TRBJ2-2, with D perhaps matching TRBD1 (6 bases). V was pared by 3 bases and J by 14 bases, with 10 bases between. The CDR3 has 11 residues. The CDR3 protein is CASSLGDKLFF. CDR3 nucleotide sequence: TGTGCCAGCAGTTTGGGGGACAAACTGTTTTTT.

The chain joins TRBV15 to TRBJ1-2; D is ambiguous. This CDR3 is 15 amino acids long. V was shortened by 0 bases and J by 8 bases, with 16 bases between the two germline ends. Germline V gene data show CDR1 as LNHNV and CDR2 as YYDKDF (reference sequence). CDR3 DNA sequence: TGTGCCACCAGCAGAGATGAGGGAATGGTGCAGGGCTACACCTTC. This sequence encodes CATSRDEGMVQGYTF.

The CDR3 protein is CASSDGAPYEQYF. CDR3 sequence (DNA): TGTGCCAGCAGTGACGGAGCCCCATACGAGCAGTACTTC. V usage is TRBV6-5 and J usage is TRBJ2-5; D uncertain. The J call may be incorrect, as the DNA end agrees better with TRBJ2-7. The V gene's germline CDR1 is MNHEY and CDR2 SVGAGI. The CDR3 length is 13 residues.

This clonotype was counted between two and nine times. The chain has TRBV3-1 and TRBJ2-4; D may correspond to TRBD1 or TRBD2 (6 bases each). The tail of the sequence fits TRBJ2-7 better, so the J call may be wrong. Germline V gene data show CDR1 as LGHDT and CDR2 as YNNKEL (reference sequence). CDR3 length: 13 residues. CDR3 residues: CASSHRGGGEQYF. The DNA for the CDR3 is TGTGCCAGCAGCCACAGGGGAGGAGGCGAGCAGTACTTC.

The chain links TRBV28 to TRBJ2-7; 12 bases are a match to TRBD2. The V gene end was trimmed by 5 bases and the J gene end by 2 bases; junction bases not matched to a gene: 16. The CDR3 is 19 amino acids. Per the germline V gene, CDR1 is MDHEN and CDR2 is SYDVKM. CDR3 region: CASSPSGTSGSESPYEQYF. Written as DNA, the CDR3 is TGTGCCAGCAGTCCGTCCGGGACTAGCGGGTCGGAGAGTCCCTACGAGCAGTACTTC.

This clonotype was observed a handful of times. V and J are TRBV28 and TRBJ2-3; 10 nucleotides align to TRBD2. This CDR3 contains 16 residues. Germline lookup yields CDR1 MDHEN and CDR2 SYDVKM. The V gene end was trimmed by 5 bases and the J gene end by 2 bases; junction bases not matched to a gene: 7. The CDR3 loop reads CASSPPLAGSTDTQYF. Written as DNA, the CDR3 is TGTGCCAGCAGTCCTCCACTAGCGGGGTCCACAGATACGCAGTATTTT.

V is TRBV9 and J is TRBJ2-5, with TRBD2 matching 7 bases. V was pared by 4 bases and J by 1 base, with 7 bases of the junction left unmatched. The CDR3 is 15 amino acids. The germline CDR1 and CDR2 sequences are SGDLS and YYNGEE. This CDR3 reads CASSRTPSGQETQYF. CDR3 bases: TGTGCCAGCAGCAGAACCCCTAGCGGCCAAGAGACCCAGTACTTC.

The chain carries TRBV6-4 and TRBJ2-1, with 12 bases identical to TRBD2. This CDR3 has 16 amino acids. J was trimmed by 9 bases and V by 3 bases; bases with no gene match: 9. CDR1 and CDR2 from the germline V gene are MRHNA and SNTAGT. The CDR3 nucleotides are TGTGCCAGCAGTGAGTCGGCTAGCGGGGGGGTTGTTGAGCAGTTCTTC. Residues: CASSESASGGVVEQFF.

The rearrangement joins TRBV2 to TRBJ1-2; 10 nucleotides match TRBD1. The CDR3 extends over 13 amino acids. Unmatched junction bases numbered 6, after V lost 6 bases and J lost 8 bases. Germline CDR1 and CDR2: SNHLY and FYNNEI. The CDR3 sequence is CASRTGTGVGYTF. As DNA, the CDR3 is TGTGCCAGCAGGACCGGGACAGGGGTAGGCTACACCTTC. Filled out from reference TRBV2 and TRBJ1-2, the complete variable domain reads EPEVTQTPSHQVTQMGQEVILRCVPISNHLYFYWYRQILGQKVEFLVSFYNNEISEKSEIFDDQFSVERPDGSNFTLKIRSTKLEDSAMYFCASRTGTGVGYTFGSGTRLTVV.